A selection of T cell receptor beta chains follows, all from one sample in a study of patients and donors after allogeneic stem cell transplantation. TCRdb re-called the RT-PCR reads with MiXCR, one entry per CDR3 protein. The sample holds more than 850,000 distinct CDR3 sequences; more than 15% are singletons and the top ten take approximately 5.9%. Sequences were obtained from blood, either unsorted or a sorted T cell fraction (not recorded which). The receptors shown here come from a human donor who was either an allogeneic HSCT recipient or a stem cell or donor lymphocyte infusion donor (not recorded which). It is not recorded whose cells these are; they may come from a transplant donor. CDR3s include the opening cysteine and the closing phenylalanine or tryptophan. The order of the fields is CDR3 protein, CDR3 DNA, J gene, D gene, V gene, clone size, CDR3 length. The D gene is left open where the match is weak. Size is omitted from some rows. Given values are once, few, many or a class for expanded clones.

CDR3aa: CASSLAGGKQPQHF
CDR3nt: TGTGCCAGCAGCTTAGCGGGGGGCAAACAGCCCCAGCATTTT
j_gene: TRBJ1-5
d_gene: .
v_gene: TRBV7-8
abundance: .
len: 14

CDR3aa: CASRKLGGPNTGELFF
CDR3nt: TGTGCCAGCAGGAAACTCGGAGGGCCGAACACCGGGGAGCTGTTTTTT
j_gene: TRBJ2-2
d_gene: .
v_gene: TRBV9
abundance: many
len: 16

CDR3aa: CSARRRAGTGELFF
CDR3nt: TGCAGTGCTAGACGACGGGCGGGCACCGGGGAGCTGTTTTTT
j_gene: TRBJ2-2
d_gene: .
v_gene: TRBV20-1
abundance: .
len: 14

CDR3aa: CASSPGTGTGGPLDTQYF
CDR3nt: TGCGCCAGCAGCCCGGGCACCGGGACAGGGGGCCCATTGGATACGCAGTATTTT
j_gene: TRBJ2-3
d_gene: TRBD1
v_gene: TRBV5-1
abundance: .
len: 18

CDR3aa: CASSFAGTSIVAEQFF
CDR3nt: TGTGCCAGCAGTTTCGCCGGGACTAGCATCGTCGCTGAGCAGTTCTTC
j_gene: TRBJ2-1
d_gene: TRBD2
v_gene: TRBV27
abundance: .
len: 16

CDR3aa: CAWSATLGEQFF
CDR3nt: TGTGCCTGGAGTGCGACCCTTGGTGAGCAGTTCTTC
j_gene: TRBJ2-1
d_gene: .
v_gene: TRBV30
abundance: .
len: 12

CDR3aa: CASGMYGFSNQPQHF
CDR3nt: TGTGCCAGCGGTATGTACGGCTTTAGCAATCAGCCCCAGCATTTT
j_gene: TRBJ1-5
d_gene: .
v_gene: TRBV12-3/TRBV12-4
abundance: .
len: 15

CDR3aa: CASSQDSVPETQYF
CDR3nt: TGCGCCAGCAGCCAAGATAGTGTCCCCGAGACCCAGTACTTC
j_gene: TRBJ2-5
d_gene: .
v_gene: TRBV4-1
abundance: .
len: 14

CDR3aa: CASKTGDSNYGYTF
CDR3nt: TGTGCCAGCAAAACAGGGGATTCTAACTATGGCTACACCTTC
j_gene: TRBJ1-2
d_gene: TRBD1
v_gene: TRBV25-1
abundance: .
len: 14

CDR3aa: CASSRDNARAFF
CDR3nt: TGTGCCAGCAGTAGGGACAACGCTCGAGCTTTCTTT
j_gene: TRBJ1-1
d_gene: .
v_gene: TRBV12-3/TRBV12-4
abundance: .
len: 12

CDR3aa: CASSRVGTGELFF
CDR3nt: TGTGCCAGCAGTAGGGTGGGGACCGGGGAGCTGTTTTTT
j_gene: TRBJ2-2
d_gene: .
v_gene: TRBV25-1
abundance: .
len: 13